This is a list of T cell receptor beta chains from one sample in a study of T-cell reconstitution after alpha-beta-depleted transplantation in children. TCRdb independently ran MiXCR on the PCR reads; one entry per CDR3 protein. The sample lists some 550,000 distinct CDR3 sequences, about 21% occurring once. This sample comprised PBMCs, mostly from graft donor cells, obtained 360 days after TCRalphabeta/CD19-depleted stem cell transplant. These receptors originate from a boy under three years old who had a stem cell transplant for acute myeloid leukemia, so the T cells may come from the graft donor. Both conserved end residues are part of each CDR3. The D gene is left open where the match is weak. Rows may omit the clone size; those that give it use once, few, many or a size class.

V gene: TRBV5-5
J gene: TRBJ2-7
clone size: few
D gene: TRBD1
CDR3 DNA: TGTGCCAGCAGCTCTAGGACAGGAGAGGGGCAGTACTTC
CDR3 protein: CASSSRTGEGQYF

V gene: TRBV2
J gene: TRBJ1-2
clone size: NA
D gene: TRBD1
CDR3 DNA: TGTGCCAGCAGTGGGGACAGGGGGCTTCAGACCTTC
CDR3 protein: CASSGDRGLQTF

V gene: TRBV7-3
J gene: TRBJ2-1
clone size: many
D gene: NA
CDR3 DNA: TGTGCCAGCAGCACTCCCTCCGGAGAGCAGTTCTTC
CDR3 protein: CASSTPSGEQFF

V gene: TRBV7-2
J gene: TRBJ2-3
clone size: many
D gene: NA
CDR3 DNA: TGTGCCAGCAGCTCTCCCTGGGATACGCAGTATTTT
CDR3 protein: CASSSPWDTQYF

V gene: TRBV15
J gene: TRBJ2-1
clone size: NA
D gene: TRBD2
CDR3 DNA: TGTGCCACCACCCCCGGGACTAGCGGGGGGGATGAGCAGTTCTTC
CDR3 protein: CATTPGTSGGDEQFF

V gene: TRBV11-2
J gene: TRBJ2-3
clone size: NA
D gene: NA
CDR3 DNA: TGTGCCAGCAGGGAACGGGTTGGTGGTACAGATACGCAGTATTTT
CDR3 protein: CASRERVGGTDTQYF

V gene: TRBV20-1
J gene: TRBJ2-3
clone size: NA
D gene: NA
CDR3 DNA: TGCAGTGCTCGGCAGACGTTAGATACGCAGTATTTT
CDR3 protein: CSARQTLDTQYF

V gene: TRBV6-5
J gene: TRBJ2-2
clone size: many
D gene: NA
CDR3 DNA: TGTGCCAGCAGTTACCGGTACGCCGGGGAGCTGTTTTTT
CDR3 protein: CASSYRYAGELFF

V gene: TRBV12-3/TRBV12-4
J gene: TRBJ2-3
clone size: NA
D gene: TRBD2
CDR3 DNA: TGTGCCTGCAGTTTGGGGGAGGGACTAGCCACCAGGAGCACAGATACGCAGTATTTT
CDR3 protein: CACSLGEGLATRSTDTQYF

V gene: TRBV7-2
J gene: TRBJ2-3
clone size: NA
D gene: TRBD2
CDR3 DNA: TGTGCCAGCAGTCTTGGACTAGCGGGAGCGTTCACAGATACGCAGTATTTT
CDR3 protein: CASSLGLAGAFTDTQYF

V gene: TRBV4-3
J gene: TRBJ1-1
clone size: NA
D gene: NA
CDR3 DNA: TGCGCCAGCAGCCAAGATCGGGGACACTTGAACACTGAAGCTTTCTTT
CDR3 protein: CASSQDRGHLNTEAFF

V gene: TRBV7-2
J gene: TRBJ2-7
clone size: once
D gene: TRBD1
CDR3 DNA: TGTGCCAGCAGCGACGGGGGACAGGGGATGTACGAGCAGTACTTC
CDR3 protein: CASSDGGQGMYEQYF

V gene: TRBV20-1
J gene: TRBJ2-3
clone size: NA
D gene: TRBD2
CDR3 DNA: TGCAGTGCTAGAGATCCGGGACTAGCGGGGGGGCGAGATACGCAGTATTTT
CDR3 protein: CSARDPGLAGGRDTQYF

V gene: TRBV29-1
J gene: TRBJ2-7
clone size: many
D gene: NA
CDR3 DNA: TGCAGCGTTTACCACAGCTCCTACGAGCAGTACTTC
CDR3 protein: CSVYHSSYEQYF

V gene: TRBV20-1
J gene: TRBJ2-2
clone size: NA
D gene: TRBD2
CDR3 DNA: TGCAGTGCTAGGGCAGCGGGACCCAGCGTAGGGGAGCTGTTTTTT
CDR3 protein: CSARAAGPSVGELFF

V gene: TRBV12-3/TRBV12-4
J gene: TRBJ2-1
clone size: many
D gene: NA
CDR3 DNA: TGTGCCAGCAGTTTGGGGGCCCCCTACAATGAGCAGTTCTTC
CDR3 protein: CASSLGAPYNEQFF

V gene: TRBV7-6
J gene: TRBJ2-1
clone size: few
D gene: NA
CDR3 DNA: TGTGCCAGCAGCTTAGCGCAGAGGAATGAGCAGTTCTTC
CDR3 protein: CASSLAQRNEQFF

V gene: TRBV7-9
J gene: TRBJ2-5
clone size: few
D gene: TRBD1
CDR3 DNA: TGTGCCAGCAGCACGGACAGGGGTGGGGAGACCCAGTACTTC
CDR3 protein: CASSTDRGGETQYF

V gene: TRBV4-3
J gene: TRBJ2-1
clone size: NA
D gene: NA
CDR3 DNA: TGCGCCAGCAGCCAAGGGGTTAGTGAGCAGTTCTTC
CDR3 protein: CASSQGVSEQFF

V gene: TRBV20-1
J gene: TRBJ2-3
clone size: NA
D gene: TRBD1
CDR3 DNA: TGCAGTGCTAGACCCGCGGGACAGGGCTCCCCAGATACGCAGTATTTT
CDR3 protein: CSARPAGQGSPDTQYF

V gene: TRBV6-4
J gene: TRBJ2-2
clone size: few
D gene: NA
CDR3 DNA: TGTGCCAGCAGTGAGGATCGGGGCACCGGGGAGCTGTTTTTT
CDR3 protein: CASSEDRGTGELFF

V gene: TRBV10-3
J gene: TRBJ1-1
clone size: few
D gene: TRBD1
CDR3 DNA: TGTGCCATCAGTGAGTATCGGACAGGAAAGAACACTGAAGCTTTCTTT
CDR3 protein: CAISEYRTGKNTEAFF

V gene: TRBV6-1
J gene: TRBJ2-5
clone size: few
D gene: TRBD1
CDR3 DNA: TGTGCCAGCAGTGAACCGGGACAGCTTCAAGAGACCCAGTACTTC
CDR3 protein: CASSEPGQLQETQYF